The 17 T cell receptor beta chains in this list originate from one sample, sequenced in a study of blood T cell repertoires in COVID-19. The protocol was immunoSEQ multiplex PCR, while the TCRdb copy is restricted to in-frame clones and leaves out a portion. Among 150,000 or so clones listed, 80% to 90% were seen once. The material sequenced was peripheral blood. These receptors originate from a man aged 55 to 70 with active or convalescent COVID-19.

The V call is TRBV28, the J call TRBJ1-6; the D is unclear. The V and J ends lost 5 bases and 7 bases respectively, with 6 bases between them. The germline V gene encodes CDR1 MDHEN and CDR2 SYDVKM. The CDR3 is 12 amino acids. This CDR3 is CASSVINSPLHF. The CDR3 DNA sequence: TGTGCCAGCAGTGTCATCAATTCACCCCTCCACTTT.

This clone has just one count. The CDR3 coding sequence is TGTGCCAGCAGCTTTGACAGCCCTAATCAGCCCCAGCATTTT. Its protein is CASSFDSPNQPQHF. The J gene is TRBJ1-5, the V gene TRBV7-9, with a possible D match to TRBD1 (5 bases). Germline CDR1 SEHNR, CDR2 FQNEAQ (reference sequence). The CDR3 is 14 residues long. Trimming pared 3 bases from V and 4 bases from J, leaving 10 bases between.

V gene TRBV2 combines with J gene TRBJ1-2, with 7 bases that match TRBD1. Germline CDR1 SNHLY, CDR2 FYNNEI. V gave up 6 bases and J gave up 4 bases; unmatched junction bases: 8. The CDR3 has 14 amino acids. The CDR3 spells CASSAGQWIYGYTF. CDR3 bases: TGTGCCAGCAGCGCGGGACAGTGGATCTATGGCTACACCTTC.

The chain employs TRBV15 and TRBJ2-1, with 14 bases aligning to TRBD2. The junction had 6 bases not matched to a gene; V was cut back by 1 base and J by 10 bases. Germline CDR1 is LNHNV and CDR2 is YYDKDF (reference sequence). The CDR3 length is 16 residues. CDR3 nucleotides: TGTGCCACCAGCAGAGCCGGGACTAGCGGGAGTTTCGAGCAGTTCTTC. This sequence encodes CATSRAGTSGSFEQFF. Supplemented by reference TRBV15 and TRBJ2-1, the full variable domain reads DAMVIQNPRYQVTQFGKPVTLSCSQTLNHNVMYWYQQKSSQAPKLLFHYYDKDFNNEADTPDNFQSRRPNTSFCFLDIRSPGLGDTAMYLCATSRAGTSGSFEQFFGPGTRLTVL.

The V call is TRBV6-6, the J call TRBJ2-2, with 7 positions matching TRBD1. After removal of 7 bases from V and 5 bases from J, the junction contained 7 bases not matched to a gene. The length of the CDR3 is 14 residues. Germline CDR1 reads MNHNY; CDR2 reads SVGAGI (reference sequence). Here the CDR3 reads CASKGGAGTGELFF. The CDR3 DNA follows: TGTGCCAGCAAAGGGGGCGCGGGTACCGGGGAGCTGTTTTTT.

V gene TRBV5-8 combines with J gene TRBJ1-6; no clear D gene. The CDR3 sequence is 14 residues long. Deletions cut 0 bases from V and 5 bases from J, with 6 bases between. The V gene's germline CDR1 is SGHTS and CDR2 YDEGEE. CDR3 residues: CASSLDGHNSPLHF. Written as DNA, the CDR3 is TGTGCCAGCAGCTTGGATGGCCATAATTCACCCCTCCACTTT.

CDR3 region: CASTATGDGYTF. The CDR3 bases are TGTGCCAGCACCGCCACAGGGGATGGCTACACCTTC. V usage is TRBV28 and J usage is TRBJ1-2; 7 positions agree with TRBD1. This CDR3 contains 12 residues. With V trimmed by 7 bases and J by 6 bases, 5 bases remained unmatched. Germline V gene lookup returns CDR1 MDHEN and CDR2 SYDVKM.

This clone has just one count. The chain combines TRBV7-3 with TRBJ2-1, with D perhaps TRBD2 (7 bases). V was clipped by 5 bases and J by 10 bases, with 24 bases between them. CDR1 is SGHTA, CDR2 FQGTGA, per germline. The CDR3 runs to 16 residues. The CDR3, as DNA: TGTGCCAGCAGCCCCCCCGGTGGGGGGGGCCGAGGCGAGCAGTTCTTC. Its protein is CASSPPGGGGRGEQFF.

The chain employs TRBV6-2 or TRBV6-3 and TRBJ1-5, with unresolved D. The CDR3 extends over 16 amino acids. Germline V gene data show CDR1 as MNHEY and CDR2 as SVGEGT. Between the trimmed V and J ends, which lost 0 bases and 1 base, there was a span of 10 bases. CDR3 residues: CASSYSTGASNQPQHF. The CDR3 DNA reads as TGTGCCAGCAGTTACTCGACGGGAGCAAGCAATCAGCCCCAGCATTTT.

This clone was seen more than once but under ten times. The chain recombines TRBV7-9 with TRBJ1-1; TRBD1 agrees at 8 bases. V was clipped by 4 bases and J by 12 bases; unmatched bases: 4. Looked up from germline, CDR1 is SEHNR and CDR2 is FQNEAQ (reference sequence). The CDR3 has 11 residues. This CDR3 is CASSSDREPFF. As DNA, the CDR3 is TGTGCCAGCAGCTCGGACAGGGAACCTTTCTTT. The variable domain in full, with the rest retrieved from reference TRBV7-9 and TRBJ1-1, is DTGVSQNPRHKITKRGQNVTFRCDPISEHNRLYWYRQTLGQGPEFLTYFQNEAQLEKSRLLSDRFSAERPKGSFSTLEIQRTEQGDSAMYLCASSSDREPFFGQGTRLTVV.

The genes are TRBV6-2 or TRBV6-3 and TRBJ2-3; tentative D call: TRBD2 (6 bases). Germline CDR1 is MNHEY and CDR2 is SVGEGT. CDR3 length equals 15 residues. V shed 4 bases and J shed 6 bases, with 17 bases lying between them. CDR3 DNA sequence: TGTGCCAGCAGTTCCGCCGGGACTGAAACCGATACGCAGTATTTT. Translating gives CASSSAGTETDTQYF.

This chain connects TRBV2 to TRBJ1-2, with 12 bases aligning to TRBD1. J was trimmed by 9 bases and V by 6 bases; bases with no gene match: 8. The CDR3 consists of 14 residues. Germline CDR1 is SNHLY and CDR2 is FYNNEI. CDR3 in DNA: TGTGCCAGCAGCTCCGGGACAGGGGGCAGTAGCTACACCTTC. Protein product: CASSSGTGGSSYTF.

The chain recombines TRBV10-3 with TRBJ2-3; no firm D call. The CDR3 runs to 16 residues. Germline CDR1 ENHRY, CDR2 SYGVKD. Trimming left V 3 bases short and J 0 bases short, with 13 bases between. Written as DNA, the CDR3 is TGTGCCATCAGTGAATCGACTTCCCCTAGCACAGATACGCAGTATTTT. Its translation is CAISESTSPSTDTQYF.

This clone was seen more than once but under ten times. CDR3 residues: CASSLRQGQKLFF. The DNA for the CDR3 is TGTGCCAGCAGCCTACGACAGGGACAAAAACTGTTTTTT. This rearrangement joins TRBV9 to TRBJ1-4; 7 bases are a match to TRBD1. The CDR3 has 13 amino acids. V trimming: 4 bases; J trimming: 9 bases; junction bases outside the gene matches: 6. Germline CDR1 and CDR2: SGDLS and YYNGEE.

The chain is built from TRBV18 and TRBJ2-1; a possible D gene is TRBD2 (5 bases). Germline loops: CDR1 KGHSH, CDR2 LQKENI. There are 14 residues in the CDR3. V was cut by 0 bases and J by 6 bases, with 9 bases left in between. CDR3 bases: TGTGCCAGCTCACCACCATCTAGCCCCAATGAGCAGTTCTTC. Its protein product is CASSPPSSPNEQFF.

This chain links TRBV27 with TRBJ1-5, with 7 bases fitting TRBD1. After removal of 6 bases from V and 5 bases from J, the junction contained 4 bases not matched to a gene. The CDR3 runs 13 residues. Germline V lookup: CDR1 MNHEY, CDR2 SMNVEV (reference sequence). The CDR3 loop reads CASRTGRYQPQHF. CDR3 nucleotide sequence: TGTGCCAGCAGGACAGGGAGATATCAGCCCCAGCATTTT.

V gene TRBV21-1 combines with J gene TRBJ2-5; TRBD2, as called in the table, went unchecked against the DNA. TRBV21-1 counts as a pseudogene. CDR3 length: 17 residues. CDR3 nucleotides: TGTGCCAGCAGCCCCCGGGAGAGGGCCTACGCCAGAAAGACCCAGTACTTC. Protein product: CASSPRERAYARKTQYF.